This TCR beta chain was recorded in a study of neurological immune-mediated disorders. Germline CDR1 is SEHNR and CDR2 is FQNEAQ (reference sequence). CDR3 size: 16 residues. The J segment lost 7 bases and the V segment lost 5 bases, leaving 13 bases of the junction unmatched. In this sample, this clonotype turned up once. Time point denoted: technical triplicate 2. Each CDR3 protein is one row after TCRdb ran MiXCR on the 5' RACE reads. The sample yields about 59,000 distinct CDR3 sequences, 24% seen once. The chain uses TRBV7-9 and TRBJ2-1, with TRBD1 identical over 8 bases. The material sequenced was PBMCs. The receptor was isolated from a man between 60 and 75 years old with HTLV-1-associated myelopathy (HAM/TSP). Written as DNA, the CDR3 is TGTGCCAGCAGCATTTGGACAGGGCAAAAGGGGAATGAGCAGTTCTTC. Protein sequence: CASSIWTGQKGNEQFF.